These T cell receptor beta chains were read from a single sample in a study of cytomegalovirus exposure and HLA in healthy donors. Method: immunoSEQ multiplex PCR; TCRdb's copy keeps in-frame clones and lacks some. This sample has approximately 100,000 clones, with more than 65% found just once. Sequencing was done on a sample of PBMCs. These receptors were taken from a woman aged 50 to 60 in good health and CMV-seropositive. Each CDR3 is given with its conserved first and last residue.

j_gene	v_gene	CDR3aa
TRBJ2-1	TRBV19	CASSTRTSGGPYNEQFF
TRBJ1-2	TRBV5-6	CASRLARGGYGYTF
TRBJ2-7	TRBV6-6	CASSYSASGGHEQYF
TRBJ1-5	TRBV5-5	CASSLDIGSNQPQHF
TRBJ2-6	TRBV6-4	CASSHYPDGAGANVLTF
TRBJ2-7	TRBV28	CASSFRGSYSYEQYF
TRBJ1-1	TRBV6-1	CASSEAGARTEAFF
TRBJ2-3	TRBV19	CASSSQRRGVTDTQYF
TRBJ2-1	TRBV10-3	CAISKSGGAALYNEQFF
TRBJ2-7	TRBV6-5	CASSRIAGGFEQYF
TRBJ1-1	TRBV9	CASSADRGSTEAFF
TRBJ1-2	TRBV15	CATSSGGADLYGYTF
TRBJ1-4	TRBV4-1	CASSQVAGTGSTNEKLFF
TRBJ2-5	TRBV7-9	CASSLGIGEETQYF
TRBJ2-7	TRBV2	CASSLDRRIQYF
TRBJ2-7	TRBV18	CASSPPGDEQYF
TRBJ2-3	TRBV7-6	CASSLAGRTSGGATQYF
TRBJ1-1	TRBV9	CASSVEARGQTEAFF
TRBJ2-5	TRBV9	CASSDGGLAVETQYF
TRBJ2-1	TRBV13	CASSSGKGGYNEQFF
TRBJ2-3	TRBV7-3	CASSQTTSTSTDTQYF
TRBJ1-1	TRBV19	CASSFSTGVNTEAFF
TRBJ2-7	TRBV4-1	CASSRGGQGAYEQYF